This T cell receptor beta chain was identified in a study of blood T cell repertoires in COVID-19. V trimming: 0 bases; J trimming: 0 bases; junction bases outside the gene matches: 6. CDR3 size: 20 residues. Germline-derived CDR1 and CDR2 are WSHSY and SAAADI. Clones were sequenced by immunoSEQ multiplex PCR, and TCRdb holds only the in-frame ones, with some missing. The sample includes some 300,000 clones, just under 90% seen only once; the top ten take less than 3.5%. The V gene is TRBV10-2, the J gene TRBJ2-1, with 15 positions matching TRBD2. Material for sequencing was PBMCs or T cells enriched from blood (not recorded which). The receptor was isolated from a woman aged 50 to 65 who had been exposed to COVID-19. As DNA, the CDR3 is TGCGCCAGCAGTGAGTCAGGGACTAGCGGGGGGTGGTACTCCTACAATGAGCAGTTCTTC. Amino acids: CASSESGTSGGWYSYNEQFF.